This TCR beta chain stems from a study of cytomegalovirus exposure and HLA in healthy donors. Overall study findings and caveats: In a later analysis, HLA-C alleles had the fewest associated TCRs, DRB1 alleles the most.

In its sample, this clone was seen a few times. Its antigen is undetermined. The CDR3 has 16 amino acids. Germline V lookup: CDR1 MGHDK, CDR2 SYGVNS. Trimming removed 5 bases from V and 8 bases from J; junction bases left unmatched: 13. The PCR employed 60 Vbeta primers together with 13 Jbeta primers. The data were produced by immunoSEQ multiplex PCR, yet TCRdb's version contains in-frame clones alone and is incomplete. The table has some 200,000 clones, 75% to 90% seen once; the top ten hold approximately 0.74%. J is TRBJ1-4 and V is TRBV25-1; 8 nucleotides match TRBD1. The TCR originated in a woman aged 18-29 years in good health and CMV-seronegative. Sequenced input: PBMCs. The CDR3 region is CASSNSLRGLREKLFF. The CDR3 DNA reads as TGTGCCAGCAGTAATTCCCTCAGGGGGCTGAGAGAAAAACTGTTTTTT.